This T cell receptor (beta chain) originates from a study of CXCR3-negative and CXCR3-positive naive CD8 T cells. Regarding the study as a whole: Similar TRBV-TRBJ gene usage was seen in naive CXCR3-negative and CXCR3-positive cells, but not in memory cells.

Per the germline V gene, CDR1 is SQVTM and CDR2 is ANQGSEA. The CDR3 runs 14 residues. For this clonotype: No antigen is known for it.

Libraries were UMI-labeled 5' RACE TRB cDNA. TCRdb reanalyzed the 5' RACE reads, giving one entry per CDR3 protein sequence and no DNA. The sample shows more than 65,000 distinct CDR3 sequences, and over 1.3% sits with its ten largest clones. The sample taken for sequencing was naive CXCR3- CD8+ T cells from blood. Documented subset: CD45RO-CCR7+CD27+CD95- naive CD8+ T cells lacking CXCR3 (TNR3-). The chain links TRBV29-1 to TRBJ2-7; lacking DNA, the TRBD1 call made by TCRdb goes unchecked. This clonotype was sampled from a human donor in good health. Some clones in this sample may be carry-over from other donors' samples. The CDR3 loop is CSVEDRGSGYEQYF.